The T cell receptor beta chain under discussion was sequenced for a study of blood T cell repertoires in COVID-19 (dated by TCRdb to between 2020 and 2021). Context from the whole study: The collaborator samples originated in the United States, Italy and Spain and spanned the acute and convalescent phases of COVID-19. The repertoires were released in a freely available public database intended as a resource for research on the immune response to SARS-CoV-2. The material from the prospective study consisted of cDNA or gDNA derived from T cells, B-cell-depleted T cells, or PBMCs. HLA class I and class II types, where available, came from metadata supplied by the sample provider rather than from assay-based typing. Samples came from the ongoing ImmuneRACE study (first 160 participants) plus 1,254 subjects from 6 global collaborators. Deeply sampled blood TCRbeta repertoires from subjects exposed to, actively infected with, or recovered from COVID-19 were included in the dataset. A de-identified subject ID, COVID-19 status, age in years and sex were almost always included in the sample metadata.

Including cysteine and phenylalanine, the CDR3 has 17 amino acids. Kept here is only the CDR3 DNA, which spans 51 bases and is read in frame from base 1. Per the germline V gene, MDHEN is the CDR1 and SYDVKM is the CDR2. For this chain, trimming is 4 bases at the V end and 7 bases at the J end, and the number of junction bases without a gene match is 14. Overall study results and their limits: The quantity of clinical and demographic metadata differed by source and by participant and was supplied without curation.

In the prospective study, participants were about 18 to 95 years old, resided in about two dozen geographic areas of the United States, and were enrolled through a virtual design. To assign participants to cohorts, the prospective study relied on clinical history that participants themselves reported in a screening survey and a study questionnaire. Recovered participants in ImmuneRACE Cohort 3 were defined as having two consecutive negative NP/OP PCR tests, clearance from a healthcare professional, or resolution of symptoms. In the prospective study, whole blood, serum and a nasopharyngeal or oropharyngeal swab were collected from each participant by mobile phlebotomists. Over an approximately 2-month period, participants in the prospective study had the option of providing additional blood draws and questionnaires. Before DNA extraction, blood samples from the prospective study were shipped at room temperature or frozen.

TCRbeta CDR3 regions were amplified from genomic DNA using the immunoSEQ Assay, a bias-controlled multiplex PCR. The original methods were these. Within the assay, amplification of reference gene primers was used to estimate how many nucleated cells each sample contained. To quantify the absolute abundance of each unique TCRbeta CDR3 rearrangement, sequence reads were collapsed and filtered. Productive Simpson clonality was computed per sample as the square root of Simpson's diversity index over productive rearrangements. Not all clones reach the TCRdb copy of this immuneACCESS table, which keeps in-frame sequences only. Checked studies attribute under half of the gap to unresolved V genes and leave the rest unexplained. V, J and clone size reflect that table, while D and trimming were determined from the DNA. Counted in this sample were around 110,000 clones; roughly 89% of them appeared once. The biggest ten clones account for approximately 3.5% of the sample.

Remarks on this clone: What this receptor recognizes is not known. There are no base qualities to consult, and no much larger clone falls within one base.

The clonotype comes from a woman between 25 and 40 years old who had recovered from COVID-19. Sequencing input: PBMCs or T cells enriched from blood (not recorded which). This chain is built from TRBV28 and TRBJ1-4; TRBD1 agrees with 8 junctional bases. The nucleotides read TGTGCCAGCAGTTCGCCAGGACAGGGTTTGGGTGGTGAAAAACTGTTTTTT. Its protein reads: CASSSPGQGLGGEKLFF.